Shown below are 8 T cell receptor beta chains from a single sample sequenced in a study of cytomegalovirus exposure and HLA in healthy donors. PCR primers comprised 60 Vbeta and 13 Jbeta primers. Assay used: immunoSEQ multiplex PCR; TCRdb lists only in-frame clones, some missing. Here the sample spans about 130,000 clones, around 73% being singletons. Material: PBMCs. The receptors were sampled from a human donor in good health.

V is TRBV4-2 and J is TRBJ2-3; D may be TRBD2 (6 bases). V dropped 0 bases and J dropped 8 bases, with 12 bases sitting between them. Germline CDR1 and CDR2: LGHNA and YNFKEQ. This CDR3 is built from 14 residues. The chain's CDR3 is CASSQELTAGTQYF. The CDR3 region has the DNA TGTGCCAGCAGCCAAGAGTTAACAGCGGGTACGCAGTATTTT.

V usage is TRBV6-5 and J usage is TRBJ1-2, with 8 bases matching TRBD1. Germline V gene data show CDR1 as MNHEY and CDR2 as SVGAGI. There are 14 residues in the CDR3. V was pared by 6 bases and J by 4 bases, with 7 bases of the junction left unmatched. CDR3 nucleotide sequence: TGTGCCAGCAGCCCCCGACAGGGGTCCTATGGCTACACCTTC. Translating gives CASSPRQGSYGYTF.

V usage is TRBV4-1 and J usage is TRBJ1-1; 7 nucleotides line up with TRBD1. This CDR3 is 16 amino acids long. Germline V gene lookup returns CDR1 MGHRA and CDR2 YSYEKL. Trimming removed 1 base from V and 1 base from J; junction bases left unmatched: 6. DNA of the CDR3: TGCGCCAGCAGCCAAGCTGTCCAGGGGGGGAACACTGAAGCTTTCTTT. Translation: CASSQAVQGGNTEAFF.

This clone was detected a few times. This chain uses TRBV19 with TRBJ2-2, with a tentative D call TRBD2 (7 bases). Germline V gene data show CDR1 as LNHDA and CDR2 as SQIVND (reference sequence). With 5 bases removed from V and 2 bases from J, the gap between germline ends came to 21 bases. This CDR3 is 18 amino acids long. Written as DNA, the CDR3 is TGTGCCAGTAGTGCCCAGAAGGGGGGGGACATTAACACCGGGGAGCTGTTTTTT. It is translated as CASSAQKGGDINTGELFF.

This clone was observed a single time. The identical CDR3 is also encoded by other nucleotide sequences in the sample. The V gene is TRBV6-1, the J gene TRBJ2-1, with TRBD2 matching 11 bases. With V trimmed by 1 base and J by 4 bases, 0 bases remained unmatched. The CDR3 has 15 residues. The germline CDR1 and CDR2 sequences are MNHNS and SASEGT. CDR3: CASSEGLAGYNEQFF. CDR3 coding DNA: TGTGCCAGCAGTGAAGGACTAGCGGGATACAATGAGCAGTTCTTC.

The chain recombines TRBV19 with TRBJ2-3; 9 bases are shared with TRBD2. The CDR3 is 16 residues long. With V trimmed by 3 bases and J by 2 bases, 6 bases remained unmatched. Germline V gene sequence: CDR1 LNHDA, CDR2 SQIVND (reference sequence). This CDR3 is CASSIRASGVTDTQYF. The DNA of the CDR3 is TGTGCCAGTAGTATTAGGGCTAGCGGGGTCACAGATACGCAGTATTTT.

The chain recombines TRBV5-4 with TRBJ1-4, with D maybe TRBD1 (5 bases). V lost 1 base, J lost 6 bases, and 13 bases lay in between. This CDR3 spans 15 amino acids. Looked up from germline, CDR1 is SGHNT and CDR2 is YYREEE (reference sequence). The CDR3 reads CASSLMGLGDEKLFF. CDR3 DNA: TGTGCCAGCAGCTTGATGGGGTTAGGGGATGAAAAACTGTTTTTT.

This clone was counted once. V usage is TRBV4-3 and J usage is TRBJ2-7; weak D call: TRBD2 (7 bases). This CDR3 is built from 15 residues. Germline V gives CDR1 LGHNA, CDR2 YSLEER. The V end was cut by 4 bases, the J end by 6 bases, with 19 bases between. The CDR3 region is CASSPRGGAYGEQYF. The CDR3 DNA sequence: TGCGCCAGCAGCCCCCGAGGGGGGGCGTACGGCGAGCAGTACTTC.